A single sample gave rise to the 25 T cell receptor beta chains below, sequenced in a study of Ad26.COV2.S vaccination and SARS-CoV-2 variants. The assay was immunoSEQ multiplex PCR, and TCRdb's table has in-frame clones only and misses some. The table records more than 300,000 clones, around four fifths of them present only once. The treatment was: around 19 received Ad26.COV2.S at low or high dose, single or two shots; roughly 5 received placebo; per-sample allocation not given. Samples analyzed were those drawn on day 63 after the first vaccine or placebo injection. Sequences were derived from peripheral blood, sampled in a trial of Ad26.COV2.S vaccine versus placebo. These receptors all come from a person between 18 and 60 years old who received the Ad26.COV2.S COVID-19 vaccine or a placebo.

The chain links TRBV24-1 to TRBJ1-1; no clear D gene. Germline values: CDR1 KGHDR, CDR2 SFDVKD. Deletions cut 7 bases from V and 4 bases from J, with 12 bases between. This CDR3 is 13 amino acids long. The CDR3 DNA is TGTGCCACCAGAAGAAATCGGGGCACTGAAGCTTTCTTT. Translation: CATRRNRGTEAFF.

The rearrangement links TRBV9 to TRBJ2-7; tentatively, D is TRBD1 (5 bases). Germline-derived CDR1 and CDR2 are SGDLS and YYNGEE. V lost 0 bases, J lost 7 bases, and 14 bases lay in between. The CDR3 spans 14 residues. CDR3 protein: CASSVGPQGPEQYF. The CDR3, as DNA: TGTGCCAGCAGCGTAGGCCCCCAGGGTCCGGAGCAGTACTTC.

V gene TRBV9 combines with J gene TRBJ2-3, with D perhaps assigned TRBD1 or TRBD2 (5 bases each). Trimming removed 4 bases at V and 3 bases at J, with 15 bases between. Looked up from germline, CDR1 is SGDLS and CDR2 is YYNGEE. The CDR3 runs to 15 residues. CDR3: CASSPSRWGTDTQYF. The CDR3 DNA sequence: TGTGCCAGCAGCCCCAGCCGGTGGGGGACAGATACGCAGTATTTT.

The rearrangement links TRBV27 to TRBJ1-6, with TRBD1 as a possible D gene (5 bases). Trimming took 5 bases from V and 7 from J, leaving 18 bases between them. CDR3 size: 16 residues. Germline V gene lookup returns CDR1 MNHEY and CDR2 SMNVEV (reference sequence). CDR3 sequence: CASSPRGGVKNSPLHF. The CDR3 DNA reads as TGTGCCAGCAGTCCCCGGGGAGGGGTGAAGAATTCACCCCTCCACTTT.

This clone was detected a few times. The chain joins TRBV9 to TRBJ1-3; the D gene is possibly TRBD1 (6 bases). Germline-derived CDR1 and CDR2 are SGDLS and YYNGEE. V was pared by 4 bases and J by 4 bases, with 21 bases between. The CDR3 length is 17 residues. CDR3 sequence: CASSPRGGWDTGNTIYF. The CDR3 DNA reads as TGTGCCAGCAGCCCCCGTGGGGGTTGGGACACAGGAAACACCATATATTTT.

The chain uses TRBV6-6 and TRBJ2-3; TRBD2 matches 8 bases. CDR1 and CDR2 (germline): MNHNY, SVGAGI (reference sequence). V lost 8 bases to trimming and J lost 2 bases; unmatched junction nucleotides: 3. The CDR3 contains 13 residues. CDR3 DNA sequence: TGTGCCAGCCAAGCGGGGGACACAGATACGCAGTATTTT. This codes for CASQAGDTDTQYF.

This chain links TRBV7-9 with TRBJ1-5; TRBD1 agrees at 9 bases. Per germline, CDR1 SEHNR and CDR2 FQNEAQ (reference sequence). CDR3 length: 15 residues. V lost 3 bases to trimming and J lost 6 bases; unmatched junction nucleotides: 6. The CDR3 sequence is CASSFGTGSFQPQHF. The DNA for the CDR3 is TGTGCCAGCAGCTTCGGGACAGGGAGCTTTCAGCCCCAGCATTTT.

This clone showed up just once. The rearrangement uses TRBV24-1 and TRBJ1-5; possible D gene TRBD1, 6 bases. Germline V lookup: CDR1 KGHDR, CDR2 SFDVKD. Trimming left V 5 bases short and J 7 bases short, with 11 bases between. This CDR3 region has 13 residues. The CDR3 nucleotides are TGTGCCACCAGTGCGTGGGGGGCCCAGCCCCAGCATTTT. Translating it yields CATSAWGAQPQHF.

The chain joins TRBV3-1 (or the pseudogene TRBV3-2) to TRBJ2-5; TRBD1 might be the D (5 bases). The germline gives CDR1 LGHDT, CDR2 YNNKEL (reference sequence). This CDR3 region has 15 residues. V lost 4 bases, J lost 5 bases, and 17 bases lay in between. The CDR3 loop reads CASSLNPQGPETQYF. The DNA for the CDR3 is TGTGCCAGCAGCCTGAACCCCCAGGGTCCGGAGACCCAGTACTTC.

The rearrangement links TRBV7-6 to TRBJ2-2, with a possible D match to TRBD1 (5 bases). V dropped 5 bases and J dropped 6 bases, with 16 bases sitting between them. The CDR3 is made up of 15 amino acids. CDR1 is SGHVS, CDR2 FNYEAQ, per germline. The CDR3 is CASSQGRQGPGELFF. DNA of the CDR3: TGTGCCAGCAGCCAAGGAAGGCAGGGCCCCGGGGAGCTGTTTTTT. Filled out from reference TRBV7-6 and TRBJ2-2, the complete variable domain reads GAGVSQSPRYKVTKRGQDVALRCDPISGHVSLYWYRQALGQGPEFLTYFNYEAQQDKSGLPNDRFSAERPEGSISTLTIQRTEQRDSAMYRCASSQGRQGPGELFFGEGSRLTVL.

V and J are TRBV19 and TRBJ2-2, with D hard to call. The ends were cut back, 2 bases at V and 2 bases at J, with 9 bases in the middle. CDR1 and CDR2 from the germline V gene are LNHDA and SQIVND (reference sequence). This CDR3 spans 15 amino acids. The CDR3 is CASSIRSLNTGELFF. The CDR3 nucleotides are TGTGCCAGTAGTATACGTAGCCTTAACACCGGGGAGCTGTTTTTT. Variable domain in full (rest from reference TRBV19 and TRBJ2-2): DGGITQSPKYLFRKEGQNVTLSCEQNLNHDAMYWYRQDPGQGLRLIYYSQIVNDFQKGDIAEGYSVSREKKESFPLTVTSAQKNPTAFYLCASSIRSLNTGELFFGEGSRLTVL.

The chain carries TRBV18 and TRBJ2-1; TRBD2 aligns across 13 bases. This CDR3 is built from 16 residues. Germline V gene lookup returns CDR1 KGHSH and CDR2 LQKENI. V lost 4 bases to trimming and J lost 8 bases; unmatched junction nucleotides: 8. CDR3 amino acids: CASSQRTSGGNDEQFF. As DNA, the CDR3 is TGTGCCAGCTCACAACGGACTAGCGGGGGAAACGATGAGCAGTTCTTC.

V usage is TRBV19 and J usage is TRBJ2-3, with a tentative D call TRBD2 (5 bases). The CDR3 loop spans 15 amino acids. Per the germline V gene, CDR1 is LNHDA and CDR2 is SQIVND (reference sequence). Trimming removed 6 bases at V and 0 bases at J, with 13 bases between. CDR3 sequence (DNA): TGTGCCAGTAGCGCAACCCGGACTAGCACAGATACGCAGTATTTT. This sequence encodes CASSATRTSTDTQYF.

The V and J genes are TRBV19 and TRBJ1-5, with 9 bases identical to TRBD1. Trimming took 2 bases from V and 2 from J; bases not matched to a gene: 13. CDR3 size: 19 residues. Germline CDR1 and CDR2: LNHDA and SQIVND (reference sequence). The CDR3 sequence: CASSISLDRGVAGNQPQHF. For the CDR3, the DNA is TGTGCCAGTAGTATATCGTTGGACAGGGGAGTAGCAGGCAATCAGCCCCAGCATTTT.

This clone occurred once. The chain recombines TRBV7-9 with TRBJ1-3; no reliable D call. Germline CDR1 reads SEHNR; CDR2 reads FQNEAQ (reference sequence). Trimming removed 1 base at V and 3 bases at J, with 10 bases between. CDR3 length: 15 amino acids. The CDR3 protein is CASSLGQLNGNTIYF. The CDR3 DNA reads as TGTGCCAGCAGCTTAGGACAACTGAATGGAAACACCATATATTTT.

This chain uses TRBV19 with TRBJ1-4, with D perhaps TRBD1 (5 bases). CDR3 length: 14 residues. V lost 4 bases and J 7 bases, leaving 13 bases between the germline ends. Germline V lookup: CDR1 LNHDA, CDR2 SQIVND (reference sequence). The CDR3 sequence is CASSTGGVAEKLFF. The CDR3 bases are TGTGCCAGTAGTACGGGGGGTGTCGCTGAAAAACTGTTTTTT.

The chain recombines TRBV7-9 with TRBJ2-5; 9 nucleotides align to TRBD1. V was clipped by 5 bases and J by 5 bases; unmatched bases: 6. Germline V lookup: CDR1 SEHNR, CDR2 FQNEAQ (reference sequence). The CDR3 is 14 residues long. This chain's CDR3 is CASSQDRGRETQYF. CDR3 nucleotides: TGTGCCAGCAGCCAGGACAGGGGTAGGGAGACCCAGTACTTC.

This clone was observed a single time. This sequence joins TRBV2 and TRBJ1-2; 8 bases fit TRBD1. V lost 5 bases, J lost 3 bases, and 2 bases stayed unmatched. The length of the CDR3 is 13 residues. Germline loops: CDR1 SNHLY, CDR2 FYNNEI. The CDR3 sequence: CASSSGGYYGYTF. The CDR3 DNA is TGTGCCAGCAGTTCAGGGGGCTACTATGGCTACACCTTC. Using reference TRBV2 and TRBJ1-2 for the parts outside the CDR3, the full variable domain is EPEVTQTPSHQVTQMGQEVILRCVPISNHLYFYWYRQILGQKVEFLVSFYNNEISEKSEIFDDQFSVERPDGSNFTLKIRSTKLEDSAMYFCASSSGGYYGYTFGSGTRLTVV.

The V and J genes are TRBV9 and TRBJ2-7, with 10 bases lining up with TRBD1. The CDR3 has 12 residues. V dropped 7 bases and J dropped 7; count of bases not matched to a gene: 5. CDR1 and CDR2 from the germline V gene are SGDLS and YYNGEE. The DNA for the CDR3 is TGTGCCAGCGGATGGGACAGGGGTGAGCAGTACTTC. It specifies CASGWDRGEQYF.

The chain carries TRBV19 and TRBJ2-5, with 13 nucleotides matching TRBD2. This CDR3 region has 18 residues. The ends lost 1 base at V and 3 bases at J; junction bases unmatched: 8. CDR1 is LNHDA, CDR2 SQIVND, per germline (reference sequence). The CDR3 sequence: CASSIGTSGGLTKETQYF. The CDR3 DNA reads TGTGCCAGTAGTATAGGGACTAGCGGGGGCCTTACTAAAGAGACCCAGTACTTC.

The V call is TRBV6-6, the J call TRBJ2-7; TRBD1 is a possible D gene (6 bases). The V end was cut by 5 bases, the J end by 0 bases, with 11 bases between. The CDR3 extends over 14 amino acids. The V gene's germline CDR1 is MNHNY and CDR2 SVGAGI (reference sequence). The CDR3 nucleotides read TGTGCCAGCAGTGCTCAGGGGTCCTCCTACGAGCAGTACTTC. It is translated as CASSAQGSSYEQYF.

The CDR3: CASSQSDAGAGNTIYF. The DNA of the CDR3 is TGCGCCAGCAGTCAATCGGACGCAGGAGCCGGAAACACCATATATTTT. The chain couples TRBV23-1 to TRBJ1-3; D ambiguous. TRBV23-1 has ORF status, its function being uncertain. The CDR3 is 16 amino acids. The V and J ends lost 0 bases and 4 bases respectively, with 13 bases between them.

The chain couples TRBV7-9 to TRBJ2-7, with 11 bases identical to TRBD2. Germline lookup yields CDR1 SEHNR and CDR2 FQNEAQ (reference sequence). This CDR3 region has 14 residues. Trimming took 8 bases from V and 3 from J; bases not matched to a gene: 6. The CDR3: CASQNSGGVYEQYF. The CDR3 nucleotides read TGTGCCAGCCAGAATAGCGGGGGGGTCTACGAGCAGTACTTC.

J is TRBJ2-1 and V is TRBV2; D remains unclear. The CDR3 spans 11 residues. The germline gives CDR1 SNHLY, CDR2 FYNNEI. V shed 0 bases and J shed 15 bases, with 9 bases lying between them. The CDR3 coding sequence is TGTGCCAGCAGTGAAGCGGCTAGAGGGTTCTTC. Amino acid sequence: CASSEAARGFF.

In the case of this clone: One junction end does not reproduce the germline sequence, and a read error may be involved. The chain has TRBV4-2 and TRBJ2-3; 11 positions agree with TRBD2. There are 14 residues in the CDR3. Looked up from germline, CDR1 is LGHNA and CDR2 is YNFKEQ. For the CDR3, the DNA is TGTGCCAGCAGCCAAGAGCTAGCGGGGGGCCCCCGTTCCTTC. This gives the protein CASSQELAGGPRSF.